The next 15 T cell receptor beta chains were all read from a single sample in a study of prognosis after radiotherapy for stage I lung cancer. Multiplex PCR, run in two rounds, amplified TCR beta CDR3 from genomic DNA. It was primers specific to each TRBV and TRBJ gene that first-round PCR used. TCRdb reanalysed the multiplex PCR reads using MiXCR and keeps one entry per CDR3 protein. Of approximately 41,000 distinct CDR3 sequences listed, around a quarter are singletons. The material sequenced was PBMCs, taken before or after stereotactic body radiation therapy (not recorded which). These receptors came from a donor aged 50 or older with non-small cell lung cancer.

This chain joins TRBV12-3 or TRBV12-4 and TRBJ2-3, with D uncertain. V gave up 4 bases and J gave up 10 bases, with 12 bases separating them. This CDR3 spans 12 amino acids. This CDR3 is CASSSLWSSQYF. The CDR3 bases are TGTGCCAGCAGTTCCCTCTGGAGTTCGCAGTATTTT.

The table lists this clonotype with many counts. This chain joins TRBV6-1 and TRBJ2-3; D might be TRBD2 (6 bases). The CDR3 runs to 16 residues. With 6 bases removed from V and 2 bases from J, the gap between germline ends came to 18 bases. CDR1 is MNHNS and CDR2 is SASEGT in the germline V gene. CDR3 nucleotide sequence: TGTGCCAGCAGGGGATCTGAGGCTAGCGACACAGATACGCAGTATTTT. This sequence encodes CASRGSEASDTDTQYF.

Many counts were recorded for this clonotype. V usage is TRBV6-2 or TRBV6-3 and J usage is TRBJ1-3; D not certain. The germline CDR1 and CDR2 sequences are MNHEY and SVGEGT. This CDR3 spans 15 amino acids. Deletions cut 2 bases from V and 0 bases from J, with 8 bases between. CDR3 in amino acids: CASSYAPSSGNTIYF. DNA for the CDR3: TGTGCCAGCAGTTACGCTCCTTCCTCTGGAAACACCATATATTTT.

A word on this clonotype: This could be a read error, since a much larger clone is one nucleotide away. The J gene is TRBJ2-5, the V gene TRBV28; D remains unclear. There are 14 residues in the CDR3. With 7 bases removed from V and 0 bases from J, the gap between germline ends came to 12 bases. Germline CDR1 is MDHEN and CDR2 is SYDVKM. This chain's CDR3 is CASNTPPHQETQYF. The CDR3 DNA reads as TGTGCCAGCAACACCCCACCCCACCAAGAGACCCAGTACTTC.

With regard to this clonotype: This may arise from a read error, as a much more abundant clone is one base away. V gene TRBV28 combines with J gene TRBJ2-5; 7 bases map to TRBD1. Germline V gene data show CDR1 as MDHEN and CDR2 as SYDVKM. V shed 8 bases, J shed 4 bases, and the junction held 7 bases outside the gene matches. The CDR3 is 13 amino acids. The CDR3 is CASVTGILETQYF. CDR3 in DNA: TGTGCCAGCGTGACAGGGATACTAGAGACCCAGTACTTC.

This clonotype was seen a few times. The chain uses TRBV6-2 or TRBV6-3 and TRBJ2-1, with 12 bases aligning to TRBD2. The CDR3 totals 18 residues. The V gene end was trimmed by 9 bases and the J gene end by 12 bases; junction bases not matched to a gene: 24. CDR1 is MNHEY, CDR2 SVGEGT, per germline. For the CDR3, the DNA is TGTGCCAGTAGTCCGCGACGAAGGACTAGCGGGGACGTCAGTGTGCAGTTCTTC. Its protein is CASSPRRRTSGDVSVQFF.

There are many counts of this clonotype. The rearrangement joins TRBV6-1 to TRBJ2-7; weak D call: TRBD1 (6 bases). Germline CDR1 reads MNHNS; CDR2 reads SASEGT. The CDR3 contains 13 residues. V lost 6 bases and J 3 bases, leaving 12 bases between the germline ends. Written as DNA, the CDR3 is TGTGCCAGCAGGCGGACAGTAAACTACGAGCAGTACTTC. It yields the protein CASRRTVNYEQYF.

This clonotype was detected ten times or more. This chain joins TRBV14 and TRBJ2-7; tentative D call: TRBD1 (6 bases). Between the trimmed V and J ends, which lost 1 base and 3 bases, there was a span of 19 bases. Germline CDR1 reads SGHDN; CDR2 reads FVKESK. This CDR3 has 17 residues. This CDR3 is CASSQGRQQGRSYEQYF. DNA for the CDR3: TGTGCCAGCAGCCAAGGGAGGCAACAGGGACGAAGCTACGAGCAGTACTTC.

As to this clonotype: This is likely an artifact of a read error, given a far larger clone one base away. The CDR3 loop is CASSVQGGWNQPKHF. In nucleotides, the CDR3 is TGTGCCAGCAGTGTCCAGGGGGGGTGGAATCAGCCCAAGCATTTT. The chain recombines TRBV6-2 or TRBV6-3 with TRBJ1-5; 7 bases agree with TRBD1. Germline V lookup: CDR1 MNHEY, CDR2 SVGEGT. The CDR3 totals 15 residues.

This clonotype showed up many times. The V and J genes are TRBV20-1 and TRBJ1-1; 7 bases match TRBD1. The length of the CDR3 is 16 residues. From germline, CDR1 is DFQATT and CDR2 SNEGSKA (reference sequence). CDR3 residues: CRATPGQTPLNTEAFF. Here the CDR3 DNA reads TGCAGGGCAACTCCGGGACAGACGCCCTTGAACACTGAAGCTTTCTTT.

This clonotype was seen at least ten times. The chain combines TRBV7-2 with TRBJ2-5; TRBD2 might be the D (6 bases). Per the germline V gene, CDR1 is SGHTA and CDR2 is FQGNSA. The CDR3 runs to 11 residues. The germline V and J ends were trimmed by 5 bases and 13 bases, with 14 bases remaining between them. The CDR3 protein is CASSRGEVRYF. The DNA for the CDR3 is TGTGCCAGCAGCCGCGGGGAGGTCCGGTACTTC.

There are many counts of this clonotype. This rearrangement joins TRBV28 to TRBJ1-5; D is unclear. Germline CDR1 and CDR2: MDHEN and SYDVKM. The CDR3 covers 13 residues. Trimming stripped 3 bases from V and 3 bases from J, with 6 bases between. Here the CDR3 reads CASSLEANQPQHF. CDR3 DNA sequence: TGTGCCAGCAGTTTGGAGGCCAATCAGCCCCAGCATTTT.

This clonotype was detected a few times. Given a much more abundant clone one base away, this may be a read error. The rearrangement links TRBV5-1 to TRBJ1-1, with 9 bases fitting TRBD1. This CDR3 is built from 14 residues. V lost 4 bases to trimming and J lost 6 bases; unmatched junction nucleotides: 7. CDR1 is SGHRS and CDR2 is YFSETQ in the germline V gene. The CDR3 loop reads CASSHGTGRAEAFF. The CDR3 DNA reads as TGCGCCAGCAGCCACGGGACAGGGAGAGCTGAAGCTTTCTTT. Combining the CDR3 with reference TRBV5-1 and TRBJ1-1 gives the whole variable domain KAGVTQTPRYLIKTRGQQVTLSCSPISGHRSVSWYQQTPGQGLQFLFEYFSETQRNKGNFPGRFSGRQFSNSRSEMNVSTLELGDSALYLCASSHGTGRAEAFFGQGTRLTVV.

Concerning this clonotype: A much larger clone lies one base from this, so it may be a read error. The V and J genes are TRBV2 and TRBJ2-5; 7 bases map to TRBD1. CDR3 length: 16 residues. Germline V gives CDR1 SNHLY, CDR2 FYNNEI. The trim removed 4 bases at V and 1 base at J, leaving 9 bases unmatched. The CDR3, as DNA: TGTGCCAGCAGTGGAAATAGAGGGGGCCGCCAAGAGACCCAGTACTTC. Its protein product is CASSGNRGGRQETQYF.

This clonotype has ten or more counts. V usage is TRBV28 and J usage is TRBJ1-2; 9 bases align to TRBD1. Germline lookup yields CDR1 MDHEN and CDR2 SYDVKM. CDR3 length: 12 residues. The CDR3: CAGGQGQGGYTF. The DNA for the CDR3 is TGTGCAGGCGGACAGGGGCAGGGTGGCTACACCTTC.